What follows are 12 T cell receptor beta chains derived from one specimen sequenced in a study of control samples from healthy donors and cancer patients. Using immunoSEQ multiplex PCR, the repertoire was profiled, and TCRdb retains in-frame clones only, with some absent. The data contain tens of thousands of clones, approximately 90% of them singletons. Material: PBMCs. These receptor sequences come from a woman between 40 and 50 years old with head and neck cancer.

The sample holds one count of this clone. V is TRBV5-1 and J is TRBJ2-5; TRBD2 agrees at 14 bases. In germline, CDR1 is SGHRS, CDR2 YFSETQ. The CDR3 runs to 16 residues. V trimming: 4 bases; J trimming: 5 bases; junction bases outside the gene matches: 7. CDR3 sequence reads: CASSGRLAGGPETQYF. The CDR3 DNA reads TGCGCCAGCAGCGGCCGACTAGCGGGGGGGCCGGAGACCCAGTACTTC.

This CDR3 is CASRRSTNEKLFF. The DNA for the CDR3 is TGTGCCAGCAGGCGATCAACTAATGAAAAACTGTTTTTT. The chain carries TRBV2 and TRBJ1-4, with no clear D. The CDR3 is made up of 13 amino acids. Trimming left V 6 bases short and J 0 bases short, with 5 bases between. Germline V gives CDR1 SNHLY, CDR2 FYNNEI.

This chain connects TRBV3-1 (or the pseudogene TRBV3-2) to TRBJ1-3; D is uncertain. The germline V gene has CDR1 LGHDT and CDR2 YNNKEL (reference sequence). V dropped 1 base and J dropped 0 bases, with 4 bases sitting between them. The CDR3 runs to 14 residues. In nucleotides, the CDR3 is TGTGCCAGCAGCCAAGCCGTCTCTGGAAACACCATATATTTT. Translated, it gives CASSQAVSGNTIYF.

The V call is TRBV18, the J call TRBJ1-6; 10 nucleotides line up with TRBD1. The ends lost 3 bases at V and 10 bases at J; junction bases unmatched: 12. The CDR3 consists of 17 residues. Germline CDR1 and CDR2: KGHSH and LQKENI. CDR3 in amino acids: CASSPTGTGEAGSPLHF. For the CDR3, the DNA is TGTGCCAGCTCACCGACCGGGACAGGGGAGGCAGGATCACCCCTCCACTTT. Looking up the rest from reference TRBV18 and TRBJ1-6 gives the full variable domain: NAGVMQNPRHLVRRRGQEARLRCSPMKGHSHVYWYRQLPEEGLKFMVYLQKENIIDESGMPKERFSAEFPKEGPSILRIQQVVRGDSAAYFCASSPTGTGEAGSPLHFGNGTRLTVT.

V is TRBV7-2 and J is TRBJ2-5, with 7 bases aligning to TRBD2. V was clipped by 2 bases and J by 6 bases; unmatched bases: 12. There are 16 residues in the CDR3. Per germline, CDR1 SGHTA and CDR2 FQGNSA. The CDR3 nucleotides read TGTGCCAGCAGCTTAATCCCACGGGGGGTCAGGCAGACCCAGTACTTC. This sequence encodes CASSLIPRGVRQTQYF.

In DNA, the CDR3 is TGTGCCAGCAGCTTCACCAGAGAGAACACTGAAGCTTTCTTT. This gives the protein CASSFTRENTEAFF. This chain links TRBV7-9 with TRBJ1-1, with unresolved D. The germline gives CDR1 SEHNR, CDR2 FQNEAQ (reference sequence). The CDR3 has 14 residues. Trimming shortened V by 3 bases and J by 1 base, and 9 bases separated the two germline ends.

This chain joins TRBV5-5 and TRBJ1-5; D call uncertain. The germline CDR1 and CDR2 sequences are SGHKS and YYEKEE (reference sequence). This CDR3 has 14 residues. With 0 bases removed from V and 6 bases from J, the gap between germline ends came to 10 bases. CDR3 residues: CASSLGPDGQPQHF. The CDR3 coding sequence is TGTGCCAGCAGCTTGGGACCGGACGGTCAGCCCCAGCATTTT. Full variable domain (outside the CDR3, taken from reference TRBV5-5 and TRBJ1-5): DAGVTQSPTHLIKTRGQQVTLRCSPISGHKSVSWYQQVLGQGPQFIFQYYEKEERGRGNFPDRFSARQFPNYSSELNVNALLLGDSALYLCASSLGPDGQPQHFGDGTRLSIL.

This chain joins TRBV11-1 and TRBJ2-7; D gene unclear. Looked up from germline, CDR1 is SGHAT and CDR2 is FQDESV (reference sequence). There are 11 residues in the CDR3. V shed 0 bases and J shed 7 bases, with 4 bases lying between them. The DNA of the CDR3 is TGTGCCAGCAGCTTAGCGGGTGAGCAGTACTTC. It specifies CASSLAGEQYF.

The J gene is TRBJ1-3, the V gene TRBV3-1 (or the pseudogene TRBV3-2), with D unclear. The V gene lost 1 base and the J gene lost 0 bases, with 7 bases spanning the gap. The CDR3 loop spans 15 amino acids. CDR1 LGHDT and CDR2 YNNKEL come from the germline V gene (reference sequence). This CDR3 is CASSQGGISGNTIYF. The DNA of the CDR3 is TGTGCCAGCAGCCAAGGTGGGATCTCTGGAAACACCATATATTTT.

This chain joins TRBV5-1 and TRBJ1-2; a possible D gene is TRBD1 (6 bases). The CDR3 runs 14 residues. Germline values: CDR1 SGHRS, CDR2 YFSETQ. The V and J ends lost 1 base and 8 bases respectively, with 15 bases between them. This CDR3 is CASSLMGAGSGYTF. The CDR3 nucleotides are TGCGCCAGCAGCTTGATGGGGGCCGGTTCCGGCTACACCTTC.

V usage is TRBV9 and J usage is TRBJ2-1; TRBD1 agrees at 8 bases. The CDR3 length is 15 residues. Per the germline V gene, CDR1 is SGDLS and CDR2 is YYNGEE. Trimming cost V 2 bases and J 5 bases; bases outside gene matches: 6. The CDR3 nucleotides read TGTGCCAGCAGCGTGCCAGGGGGCGAAAACAATGAGCAGTTCTTC. It encodes CASSVPGGENNEQFF.

The DNA of the CDR3 is TGCGCCAGCAGCCACCGGACAGGGGGATTTAACTCTGGGGCCAACGTCCTGACTTTC. This translates into CASSHRTGGFNSGANVLTF. The V and J genes are TRBV5-1 and TRBJ2-6, with 10 nucleotides matching TRBD1. V shed 4 bases and J 0 bases; nucleotides not matched to a gene: 10. This CDR3 spans 19 amino acids. Germline CDR1 is SGHRS and CDR2 is YFSETQ.